The present T cell receptor (beta chain) was sequenced within a study of blood T cell repertoires in COVID-19. Across the whole study: T cells, B-cell-depleted T cells, or PBMCs supplied cDNA or gDNA.

The table came from immunoSEQ multiplex PCR; TCRdb's copy has only in-frame clones and leaves some out. The sample has more than 70,000 clones, around four fifths seen once. The CDR3 is 15 amino acids. V shed 0 bases and J shed 1 base, with 7 bases lying between them. Germline V CDR1 and CDR2: MNHNS, SASEGT. Material: peripheral blood. The clonotype originates from a human donor in a cohort sampled during active COVID-19. V gene TRBV6-1 combines with J gene TRBJ2-1; D unclear. The CDR3 sequence: CASSEARLSYNEQFF. CDR3 DNA: TGTGCCAGCAGTGAAGCGAGGTTGTCCTACAATGAGCAGTTCTTC.